Below are 27 T cell receptor beta chains sequenced from a single sample in a study of response to subunit inactivated influenza vaccine. One entry per CDR3 protein, called by TCRdb with MiXCR from the RT-PCR reads. Found here are fewer than 750,000 distinct CDR3 sequences, 14% of them singletons; the top ten hold over 8.5%. The input for sequencing was PBMCs from blood, taken roughly 12 days after vaccination. The receptors originated from a man between 45 and 60 years old who received an inactivated influenza vaccine.

This clonotype was seen only a few times. J is TRBJ1-2 and V is TRBV7-8, with a tentative D call TRBD1 (6 bases). The germline V gene has CDR1 SGHVS and CDR2 FQNEAQ. This CDR3 has 16 amino acids. The germline V and J ends were trimmed by 3 bases and 4 bases, with 18 bases remaining between them. The CDR3 bases are TGTGCCAGCAGCTTCCAAGCTAGGACAGCAAGCTATGGCTACACCTTC. Residues: CASSFQARTASYGYTF.

The chain uses TRBV5-1 and TRBJ2-3; TRBD2 matches at 8 bases. The CDR3 contains 15 residues. Trimming removed 4 bases from V and 1 base from J; junction bases left unmatched: 5. Germline V gene data show CDR1 as SGHRS and CDR2 as YFSETQ. CDR3: CASSVSGGRTDTQYF. The CDR3 region has the DNA TGCGCCAGCAGCGTAAGCGGGGGTCGCACAGATACGCAGTATTTT.

The J gene is TRBJ1-1, the V gene TRBV4-3, with TRBD1 matching 7 bases. This CDR3 is 13 amino acids long. V shed 3 bases, J shed 6 bases, and the junction held 4 bases outside the gene matches. Looked up from germline, CDR1 is LGHNA and CDR2 is YSLEER. CDR3 in amino acids: CASSHYRGAEAFF. The CDR3 coding sequence is TGCGCCAGCAGCCATTACAGGGGTGCTGAAGCTTTCTTT.

The genes are TRBV6-2 or TRBV6-3 and TRBJ2-7; unclear D gene. The CDR3 loop spans 13 amino acids. The germline gives CDR1 MNHEY, CDR2 SVGEGT. Deletions cut 2 bases from V and 3 bases from J, with 8 bases between. The chain's CDR3 is CASSYPASYEQYF. The CDR3 DNA reads as TGTGCCAGCAGTTACCCAGCGAGCTACGAGCAGTACTTC.

This clonotype appeared a few times. This chain links TRBV5-6 with TRBJ2-2, with TRBD1 as a possible D gene (6 bases). CDR1 SGHDT and CDR2 YYEEEE come from the germline V gene. CDR3 size: 16 residues. V dropped 3 bases and J dropped 5 bases, with 17 bases sitting between them. CDR3: CASSSLVTRGTGELFF. For the CDR3, the DNA is TGTGCCAGCAGCTCACTTGTCACCAGGGGAACCGGGGAGCTGTTTTTT.

This chain connects TRBV11-2 to TRBJ2-7; 8 bases line up with TRBD2. The germline V gene encodes CDR1 SGHAT and CDR2 FQNNGV. The junction had 10 bases not matched to a gene; V was cut back by 0 bases and J by 0 bases. This CDR3 contains 18 residues. The chain's CDR3 is CASSLDTPSGSYSYEQYF. In DNA, the CDR3 is TGTGCCAGCAGCTTAGATACGCCTAGCGGGTCGTACTCCTACGAGCAGTACTTC.

This clonotype was counted a few times. The V and J genes are TRBV30 and TRBJ2-1; the match to TRBD2 covers 9 bases. CDR3 length equals 13 residues. CDR1 GTSNPN and CDR2 SVGIG come from the germline V gene (reference sequence). V lost 3 bases, J lost 13 bases, and 10 bases stayed unmatched. CDR3 nucleotide sequence: TGTGCCTGGAGCCCTGAGATTAGCGGGAGCCAGTTCTTC. It translates to CAWSPEISGSQFF. The entire variable domain, with the rest obtained from reference TRBV30 and TRBJ2-1, is as follows: SQTIHQWPATLVQPVGSPLSLECTVEGTSNPNLYWYRQAAGRGLQLLFYSVGIGQISSEVPQNLSASRPQDRQFILSSKKLLLSDSGFYLCAWSPEISGSQFFGPGTRLTVL.

J is TRBJ2-2 and V is TRBV28, with 9 bases fitting TRBD1. The CDR3 is made up of 17 amino acids. Germline V CDR1 and CDR2: MDHEN, SYDVKM. V was clipped by 4 bases and J by 6 bases; unmatched bases: 12. The CDR3 nucleotides are TGTGCCAGCAGTTCCGCTGGCAGGACAGGGGTCTCCGGGGAGCTGTTTTTT. Translated: CASSSAGRTGVSGELFF. Filled out from reference TRBV28 and TRBJ2-2, the complete variable domain reads DVKVTQSSRYLVKRTGEKVFLECVQDMDHENMFWYRQDPGLGLRLIYFSYDVKMKEKGDIPEGYSVSREKKERFSLILESASTNQTSMYLCASSSAGRTGVSGELFFGEGSRLTVL.

This clonotype was observed a handful of times. The rearrangement links TRBV7-2 to TRBJ2-5; D call uncertain. The CDR3 length is 14 residues. Germline CDR1 and CDR2: SGHTA and FQGNSA. Trimming took off 9 bases at V and 0 bases at J, with 14 bases between the two ends. Here the CDR3 reads CASRSSRYQETQYF. The CDR3 DNA follows: TGTGCCAGTCGGTCGTCCAGATACCAAGAGACCCAGTACTTC.

This clonotype was detected a few times. V usage is TRBV27 and J usage is TRBJ1-1; TRBD1 matches 9 bases. CDR3 length: 13 amino acids. V gave up 6 bases and J gave up 6 bases; unmatched junction bases: 5. CDR1 MNHEY and CDR2 SMNVEV come from the germline V gene (reference sequence). CDR3 nucleotides: TGTGCCAGCAGAAAAACAGGGGGCTCTGAAGCTTTCTTT. It specifies CASRKTGGSEAFF.

The chain uses TRBV20-1 and TRBJ1-1; TRBD1 might be the D (5 bases). The germline V and J ends were trimmed by 7 bases and 1 base, with 13 bases remaining between them. Germline V gene sequence: CDR1 DFQATT, CDR2 SNEGSKA (reference sequence). CDR3 length: 13 amino acids. The CDR3 region is CSGRGRRNTEAFF. As DNA, the CDR3 is TGCAGTGGGCGGGGACGGAGGAACACTGAAGCTTTCTTT.

This clonotype was found a few times. The J gene is TRBJ1-1, the V gene TRBV7-9, with D perhaps matching TRBD1 (6 bases). In germline, CDR1 is SEHNR, CDR2 FQNEAQ (reference sequence). V was pared by 5 bases and J by 4 bases, with 23 bases between. CDR3 size: 17 residues. In DNA, the CDR3 is TGTGCCAGCAGCCCCGGACAGACGGGGGTTAGAAGCACTGAAGCTTTCTTT. Translated: CASSPGQTGVRSTEAFF.

This clonotype has a count of ten or more. V usage is TRBV27 and J usage is TRBJ2-5; no reliable D call. The CDR3 spans 16 residues. The ends were cut back, 4 bases at V and 3 bases at J, with 18 bases in the middle. Germline V lookup: CDR1 MNHEY, CDR2 SMNVEV (reference sequence). The CDR3 sequence: CASSSPTKGIKETQYF. In DNA form, the CDR3 reads TGTGCCAGCAGTTCGCCAACTAAAGGGATAAAAGAGACCCAGTACTTC.

In its sample, this clonotype was seen a few times. This chain connects TRBV3-1 to TRBJ1-1; D is uncertain. Germline CDR1 is LGHDT and CDR2 is YNNKEL (reference sequence). V was cut by 2 bases and J by 1 base, with 8 bases left in between. This CDR3 comprises 14 residues. In DNA, the CDR3 is TGTGCCAGCAGCCAACTTGAGGGGAACACTGAAGCTTTCTTT. This translates into CASSQLEGNTEAFF.

This clonotype came up a few times. The chain recombines TRBV15 with TRBJ2-1; D call uncertain. This CDR3 spans 12 amino acids. Germline V gives CDR1 LNHNV, CDR2 YYDKDF (reference sequence). V was cut by 1 base and J by 13 bases, with 11 bases left in between. CDR3 amino acids: CATSRAIMGQFF. CDR3 coding DNA: TGTGCCACCAGCAGAGCTATAATGGGTCAGTTCTTC.

Only a few counts were recorded for this clonotype. The chain links TRBV6-2 or TRBV6-3 to TRBJ2-3, with a weak D call TRBD2 (7 bases). The CDR3 contains 14 residues. Germline assignment: CDR1 MNHEY and CDR2 SVGEGT. The V end lost 8 bases, the J end lost 5 bases, and 17 bases lay between the germline ends. As DNA, the CDR3 is TGTGCCAGCTCTTCGGGGGGCCTGAAAGATACGCAGTATTTT. This codes for CASSSGGLKDTQYF.

In its sample, this clonotype was seen a few times. The junction and the germline gene differ at one end; a read error may be behind it. The V and J genes are TRBV5-6 and TRBJ2-6, with D possibly being TRBD1 (5 bases). Germline V gene data show CDR1 as SGHDT and CDR2 as YYEEEE. There are 17 residues in the CDR3. This chain's CDR3 is CASSSEQGNSGANVLTF. The CDR3, as DNA: TGTGCCAGCAGCTCGGAGCAGGGTAACTCTGGCGCCAACGTCCTGACTTTC.

The chain has TRBV29-1 and TRBJ2-1; TRBD2 matches 9 bases. The J segment lost 4 bases and the V segment lost 8 bases, leaving 6 bases of the junction unmatched. The germline V gene encodes CDR1 SQVTM and CDR2 ANQGSEA. The CDR3 has 13 amino acids. CDR3 in DNA: TGCAGCTACGTGACTAGCGGATACAATGAGCAGTTCTTC. It specifies CSYVTSGYNEQFF.

This clonotype appeared a few times. V is TRBV29-1 and J is TRBJ1-1; D unresolved. CDR1 is SQVTM and CDR2 is ANQGSEA in the germline V gene. The CDR3 has 12 amino acids. V lost 7 bases to trimming and J lost 1 base, with 10 bases between them. The CDR3 nucleotides read TGCAGCGCAGAAACAGAGAACACTGAAGCTTTCTTT. This sequence encodes CSAETENTEAFF.

This clonotype has more than one count but fewer than ten. The CDR3 bases are TGTGCCAGCAGTCCCTCGACTAGCGCCCACAATGAGCAGTTCTTC. Amino acids: CASSPSTSAHNEQFF. The genes are TRBV28 and TRBJ2-1, with TRBD2 identical over 8 bases. V trimming: 5 bases; J trimming: 5 bases; junction bases outside the gene matches: 8. Germline lookup yields CDR1 MDHEN and CDR2 SYDVKM. The CDR3 spans 15 residues.

Many counts were recorded for this clonotype. The rearrangement joins TRBV9 to TRBJ2-5, with 8 bases that match TRBD2. V was clipped by 3 bases and J by 2 bases; unmatched bases: 3. The CDR3 has 14 residues. Germline values: CDR1 SGDLS, CDR2 YYNGEE. CDR3 sequence reads: CASSETSGQETQYF. CDR3 nucleotides: TGTGCCAGCAGCGAAACTAGCGGACAAGAGACCCAGTACTTC.

The chain has TRBV7-9 and TRBJ2-2; D possibly corresponds to TRBD1 (6 bases). Germline-derived CDR1 and CDR2 are SEHNR and FQNEAQ (reference sequence). The V gene lost 3 bases and the J gene lost 6 bases, with 14 bases spanning the gap. This CDR3 spans 15 amino acids. CDR3 bases: TGTGCCAGCAGCTTGGGCAGGGGAAGCGCCGGGGAGCTGTTTTTT. Amino acid sequence: CASSLGRGSAGELFF.

This rearrangement joins TRBV6-2 or TRBV6-3 to TRBJ2-2, with TRBD1 identical over 8 bases. Germline V lookup: CDR1 MNHEY, CDR2 SVGEGT. Trimming cost V 8 bases and J 5 bases; bases outside gene matches: 7. The length of the CDR3 is 14 residues. CDR3 loop: CASSGQGDTGELFF. For the CDR3, the DNA is TGTGCCAGCTCTGGACAGGGTGATACCGGGGAGCTGTTTTTT.

This clonotype occurred many times. V gene TRBV29-1 combines with J gene TRBJ2-5, with 8 bases aligning to TRBD1. CDR1 SQVTM and CDR2 ANQGSEA come from the germline V gene. After removal of 6 bases from V and 5 bases from J, the junction contained 8 bases not matched to a gene. The CDR3 is 13 residues long. The CDR3 spells CSVRGTGGETQYF. CDR3 coding DNA: TGCAGCGTCCGGGGGACAGGCGGGGAGACCCAGTACTTC.

The chain carries TRBV27 and TRBJ2-7; 10 nucleotides align to TRBD2. Germline assignment: CDR1 MNHEY and CDR2 SMNVEV (reference sequence). The length of the CDR3 is 14 residues. After removal of 6 bases from V and 2 bases from J, the junction contained 4 bases not matched to a gene. DNA for the CDR3: TGTGCCAGCAGGCTTCTAGCGGGGGCCTACGAGCAGTACTTC. Translated, it gives CASRLLAGAYEQYF.

The genes are TRBV20-1 and TRBJ2-1, with 9 bases fitting TRBD1. There are 15 residues in the CDR3. The V gene's germline CDR1 is DFQATT and CDR2 SNEGSKA (reference sequence). V was clipped by 3 bases and J by 4 bases; unmatched bases: 7. The CDR3 region is CSASQGQGFYNEQFF. The CDR3 DNA reads TGCAGTGCTAGTCAGGGACAGGGCTTTTACAATGAGCAGTTCTTC.

This clonotype occurred a few times. This chain joins TRBV4-1 and TRBJ2-1; D gene unclear. The CDR3 covers 15 residues. The V gene's germline CDR1 is MGHRA and CDR2 YSYEKL. V shed 1 base and J shed 3 bases, with 10 bases lying between them. Written as DNA, the CDR3 is TGCGCCAGCAGCCAAGCTCCTGGAGACTACAATGAGCAGTTCTTC. Translation gives CASSQAPGDYNEQFF.